This T cell receptor (beta chain) comes out of a study of human T cells and chemical hapten exposure. Study-wide context: The variation in per-sample TCR yields arose mainly from small differences in pooled library volumes.

Described treatment: therapeutic diphenylcyclopropenone sensitization with weekly scalp DPC. Individual cDNA molecules each carried unique molecular identifiers attached by the library. TCRdb ran MiXCR on the reads and lists one entry per CDR3 protein. The sample lists about 4,400 distinct CDR3 sequences; 49% were seen once. Notes on the study in general: Counts of TCRs above 1 in 1000 frequency stayed unchanged with DPC sensitization.

In regard to this clonotype: Its antigen is still unknown.

The CDR3 length is 13 residues. J gave up 5 bases and V 6 bases, and 0 bases lay outside the gene matches. V and J are TRBV12-3 or TRBV12-4 and TRBJ2-2; 10 nucleotides align to TRBD2. This TCR came from an adult with alopecia areata. Some clones in this sample may be carry-over from other donors' samples. This table probably holds off-target reads from a library built for another chain. Sample: whole blood, taken before DPC sensitization or 2, 6, or about 24 weeks after (not recorded which). The CDR3 loop reads CASRGLATGELFF. The CDR3 DNA reads as TGTGCCAGCAGGGGACTAGCGACCGGGGAGCTGTTTTTT.